The source of this TCR beta chain is a study of OX40 agonist ivuxolimab in advanced cancers. Study-wide results and limits: In the 0.1-3.0 mg/kg groups, partial responders showed among the lowest expansion. Average numbers of expanded clones were greater in CD8+ T cells than in CD4+.

V was shortened by 5 bases and J by 5 bases, with 9 bases between the two germline ends. CDR3 size: 12 residues. Germline assignment: CDR1 MNHEY and CDR2 SMNVEV (reference sequence). Here immunoSEQ multiplex PCR was the method, and the copy in TCRdb shows in-frame clones only, minus some. The sample includes fewer than 55,000 clones, 80% to 90% of them seen just once. Samples were taken at baseline and on day 1 of cycles 4 and 7. Remarks on this clone: Its antigen remains unidentified. Within the sample, other DNA sequences also encode this same CDR3.

This TCR was sampled from an adult with an advanced solid tumor such as melanoma, head and neck, liver or kidney cancer. The J gene is TRBJ1-2, the V gene TRBV27; D is ambiguous. The sample in question was CD4+ or CD8+ T cells sorted from blood, obtained in a trial of the OX40 agonist ivuxolimab. The CDR3 DNA reads TGTGCCAGCAGTCCAGGAGGGTATGGCTACACCTTC. The encoded protein is CASSPGGYGYTF.